The clone carrying this TCR beta chain was recorded once. Treatment of the sample: treatment-naive control, cytoreductive nephrectomy. TCRdb keeps only in-frame clones here, not all; method: immunoSEQ multiplex PCR. This sample has under 7,000 clones, with around 68% found just once. This sample was included in a study of radiation and T cells in renal cell carcinoma. Trimming took off 1 base at V and 3 bases at J, with 15 bases between the two ends. The germline CDR1 and CDR2 sequences are KGHSH and LQKENI. The CDR3 length is 16 residues. The J gene is TRBJ1-1, the V gene TRBV18; tentative D call: TRBD1 (5 bases). The receptor was isolated from a human donor with renal cell carcinoma. The starting material was tumor tissue, obtained from a patient whose treatment was nephrectomy without radiotherapy. The CDR3 nucleotides read TGTGCCAGCTCACCACGGGGGGAGGGGTTGGACACTGAAGCTTTCTTT. Translated, it gives CASSPRGEGLDTEAFF.